These 16 T cell receptor beta chains were all obtained from the same sample, sequenced in a study of blood T cell repertoires in COVID-19. TCRdb's table, derived via immunoSEQ multiplex PCR, lists solely in-frame clones and lacks some. The top ten hold over 5% of the sample, which has 130,000 or so clones, around four fifths seen once. Source material: peripheral blood. The receptors shown here come from an elderly man with active or convalescent COVID-19.

The chain employs TRBV9 and TRBJ1-1; D is undetermined. The CDR3 covers 14 residues. CDR1 is SGDLS, CDR2 YYNGEE, per germline. The V end was cut by 3 bases, the J end by 0 bases, with 9 bases between. The CDR3 loop reads CASSAHNLNTEAFF. CDR3 bases: TGTGCCAGCAGCGCTCACAACCTGAACACTGAAGCTTTCTTT.

The chain carries TRBV2 and TRBJ2-7, with a tentative D call TRBD1 (5 bases). V gave up 7 bases and J gave up 7 bases, with 8 bases separating them. Germline-derived CDR1 and CDR2 are SNHLY and FYNNEI. CDR3 length equals 10 residues. The CDR3 DNA reads TGTGCCAGCAATCAGGGAGAGCAGTACTTC. It yields the protein CASNQGEQYF.

This clone was seen a handful of times. The rearrangement uses TRBV11-2 and TRBJ1-4, with D perhaps TRBD1 (6 bases). The CDR3 sequence is 13 residues long. The V gene's germline CDR1 is SGHAT and CDR2 FQNNGV. V shed 6 bases and J shed 2 bases, with 7 bases lying between them. Written as DNA, the CDR3 is TGTGCCAGCAGAGGACAGACTAATGAAAAACTGTTTTTT. Translating it yields CASRGQTNEKLFF.

The gene calls are TRBV7-6 and TRBJ2-3; 10 nucleotides agree with TRBD2. The CDR3 spans 16 residues. Trimming took 5 bases from V and 2 from J; bases not matched to a gene: 7. Looked up from germline, CDR1 is SGHVS and CDR2 is FNYEAQ. CDR3 DNA sequence: TGTGCCAGCAGCCCCCTAGCGGGGGCCCACACAGATACGCAGTATTTT. Protein: CASSPLAGAHTDTQYF.

V gene TRBV5-5 combines with J gene TRBJ1-2; TRBD1 matches at 9 bases. The CDR3 has 16 amino acids. V lost 4 bases to trimming and J lost 7 bases; unmatched junction nucleotides: 14. Germline loops: CDR1 SGHKS, CDR2 YYEKEE (reference sequence). CDR3 nucleotide sequence: TGTGCCAGCAGCCCCGCAATGACAGGGGGTGAGGGTGGCTACACCTTC. This sequence encodes CASSPAMTGGEGGYTF. Supplemented by reference TRBV5-5 and TRBJ1-2, the full variable domain reads DAGVTQSPTHLIKTRGQQVTLRCSPISGHKSVSWYQQVLGQGPQFIFQYYEKEERGRGNFPDRFSARQFPNYSSELNVNALLLGDSALYLCASSPAMTGGEGGYTFGSGTRLTVV.

This chain connects TRBV6-5 to TRBJ2-1, with TRBD1 identical over 8 bases. Germline assignment: CDR1 MNHEY and CDR2 SVGAGI. J gave up 1 base and V 6 bases, and 5 bases lay outside the gene matches. The CDR3 contains 15 residues. CDR3 bases: TGTGCCAGCAGCGATGGACAGGGTTCCTACAATGAGCAGTTCTTC. This codes for CASSDGQGSYNEQFF.

This clone was detected once. The chain couples TRBV18 to TRBJ1-3; no clear D gene. V was shortened by 0 bases and J by 9 bases, with 9 bases between the two germline ends. CDR1 KGHSH and CDR2 LQKENI come from the germline V gene. This CDR3 region has 13 residues. This CDR3 is CASSPPGGGTIYF. The CDR3 DNA reads as TGTGCCAGCTCACCACCGGGAGGTGGCACCATATATTTT. The full variable domain, in which reference TRBV18 and TRBJ1-3 provide the parts outside the CDR3, is NAGVMQNPRHLVRRRGQEARLRCSPMKGHSHVYWYRQLPEEGLKFMVYLQKENIIDESGMPKERFSAEFPKEGPSILRIQQVVRGDSAAYFCASSPPGGGTIYFGEGSWLTVV.

The chain is built from TRBV2 and TRBJ1-3, with D possibly TRBD1 on 5 matching bases. The V end was cut by 5 bases, the J end by 6 bases, with 14 bases between. CDR1 SNHLY and CDR2 FYNNEI come from the germline V gene. The CDR3 is 14 residues long. CDR3 DNA: TGTGCCAGCAGTCCCGGCAGGGATACAAACACCATATATTTT. Translation gives CASSPGRDTNTIYF. Filled out from reference TRBV2 and TRBJ1-3, the complete variable domain reads EPEVTQTPSHQVTQMGQEVILRCVPISNHLYFYWYRQILGQKVEFLVSFYNNEISEKSEIFDDQFSVERPDGSNFTLKIRSTKLEDSAMYFCASSPGRDTNTIYFGEGSWLTVV.

V usage is TRBV7-3 and J usage is TRBJ2-1; tentatively, D is TRBD2 (6 bases). The CDR3 consists of 15 residues. CDR1 and CDR2 (germline): SGHTA, FQGTGA. The V and J ends lost 0 bases and 2 bases respectively, with 8 bases between them. In DNA form, the CDR3 reads TGTGCCAGCAGCTTAACTAGCGGCGCCTACAATGAGCAGTTCTTC. It specifies CASSLTSGAYNEQFF.

The V call is TRBV11-2, the J call TRBJ1-2; 7 positions match TRBD1. V trimming: 5 bases; J trimming: 4 bases; junction bases outside the gene matches: 4. There are 13 residues in the CDR3. Germline loops: CDR1 SGHAT, CDR2 FQNNGV. The CDR3 protein is CASSTTGVYGYTF. In DNA form, the CDR3 reads TGTGCCAGCAGCACCACAGGGGTCTATGGCTACACCTTC. The entire variable domain, with the rest obtained from reference TRBV11-2 and TRBJ1-2, is as follows: EAGVAQSPRYKIIEKRQSVAFWCNPISGHATLYWYQQILGQGPKLLIQFQNNGVVDDSQLPKDRFSAERLKGVDSTLKIQPAKLEDSAVYLCASSTTGVYGYTFGSGTRLTVV.

V and J are TRBV9 and TRBJ1-1; a possible D gene is TRBD1 (5 bases). V dropped 0 bases and J dropped 4 bases, with 10 bases sitting between them. CDR1 SGDLS and CDR2 YYNGEE come from the germline V gene. The CDR3 totals 14 residues. DNA for the CDR3: TGTGCCAGCAGCGTAGGGGACTGGAGCACTGAAGCTTTCTTT. Translated, it gives CASSVGDWSTEAFF.

The rearrangement joins TRBV19 to TRBJ1-6; D unresolved. The CDR3 consists of 20 residues. The V end was cut by 5 bases, the J end by 0 bases, with 23 bases between. Germline CDR1 reads LNHDA; CDR2 reads SQIVND (reference sequence). CDR3 amino acids: CASSLRPGAMIGSYNSPLHF. The CDR3 DNA is TGTGCCAGTAGTTTACGACCGGGAGCGATGATCGGCTCCTATAATTCACCCCTCCACTTT.

The chain carries TRBV6-4 and TRBJ2-3; 14 bases fit TRBD2. The CDR3 covers 17 residues. Trimming cost V 2 bases and J 1 base; bases outside gene matches: 2. The germline gives CDR1 MRHNA, CDR2 SNTAGT. The CDR3 DNA reads TGTGCCAGCAGTGACCTGGGACTAGCGGGGGGCACAGATACGCAGTATTTT. Amino acid sequence: CASSDLGLAGGTDTQYF.

The V and J genes are TRBV27 and TRBJ1-2, with 7 positions matching TRBD1. The germline CDR1 and CDR2 sequences are MNHEY and SMNVEV (reference sequence). After removal of 8 bases from V and 3 bases from J, the junction contained 9 bases not matched to a gene. This CDR3 comprises 14 residues. The DNA of the CDR3 is TGTGCCAGCGCGGCCCTAGGGGGCTACTATGGCTACACCTTC. This gives the protein CASAALGGYYGYTF.

The chain combines TRBV10-3 with TRBJ1-2; 9 bases are a match to TRBD1. The V segment lost 5 bases and the J segment 4 bases; nucleotides outside the gene matches: 5. CDR3 length: 14 amino acids. Germline V gene data show CDR1 as ENHRY and CDR2 as SYGVKD. CDR3 nucleotide sequence: TGTGCCATCAGTCCCACGGACAGGGGCTATGGCTACACCTTC. Translation: CAISPTDRGYGYTF.

The chain recombines TRBV6-1 with TRBJ1-2, with a tentative D call TRBD1 (5 bases). The germline V and J ends were trimmed by 3 bases and 5 bases, with 13 bases remaining between them. CDR1 is MNHNS and CDR2 is SASEGT in the germline V gene. This CDR3 has 14 amino acids. The DNA of the CDR3 is TGTGCCAGCAGTGAGATAACCGGGGGATATGGCTACACCTTC. It encodes CASSEITGGYGYTF.